The 12 T cell receptor beta chains below all came from one sample that was sequenced in a study of T cells in localized non-small cell lung cancer. TCRdb's copy holds only in-frame clones and misses some; the assay was immunoSEQ multiplex PCR. The top ten hold about 6% of the sample, which has about 33,000 clones, 90% to 95% seen once. The sequencing here drew on PBMCs, taken before any cancer treatment. These receptors came from a man aged 35 to 69 with stage II lung adenocarcinoma.

The chain carries TRBV19 and TRBJ1-5, with D maybe TRBD1 (6 bases). CDR1 and CDR2 (germline): LNHDA, SQIVND (reference sequence). This CDR3 region has 15 residues. The ends were cut back, 5 bases at V and 2 bases at J, with 13 bases in the middle. The CDR3 region is CASSQIQGGNQPQHF. The DNA for the CDR3 is TGTGCCAGTAGTCAAATACAGGGAGGCAATCAGCCCCAGCATTTT.

This clone was seen only a few times. The V and J genes are TRBV6-4 and TRBJ2-3, with 9 bases fitting TRBD2. The V gene end was trimmed by 5 bases and the J gene end by 2 bases; junction bases not matched to a gene: 5. The CDR3 covers 15 residues. From germline, CDR1 is MRHNA and CDR2 SNTAGT. CDR3 protein: CASSLTSGDTDTQYF. The CDR3 nucleotides read TGTGCCAGCAGTCTGACTAGCGGCGACACAGATACGCAGTATTTT.

The CDR3 region is CASSFSRGSSYNEQFF. The CDR3, as DNA: TGCGCCAGCAGCTTTTCTCGGGGAAGCTCCTACAATGAGCAGTTCTTC. The chain carries TRBV5-1 and TRBJ2-1, with a weak D call TRBD2 (5 bases). The CDR3 loop spans 16 amino acids. Germline CDR1 SGHRS, CDR2 YFSETQ. Trimming cost V 2 bases and J 0 bases, with 12 bases left between them. The whole variable domain, filled in from reference TRBV5-1 and TRBJ2-1, reads KAGVTQTPRYLIKTRGQQVTLSCSPISGHRSVSWYQQTPGQGLQFLFEYFSETQRNKGNFPGRFSGRQFSNSRSEMNVSTLELGDSALYLCASSFSRGSSYNEQFFGPGTRLTVL.

This sequence joins TRBV11-2 and TRBJ1-2, with D perhaps matching TRBD1 (5 bases). The CDR3 runs 15 residues. With 2 bases removed from V and 4 bases from J, the gap between germline ends came to 14 bases. Germline V CDR1 and CDR2: SGHAT, FQNNGV. CDR3 loop: CASSLSRGPGYGYTF. CDR3 bases: TGTGCCAGCAGCTTAAGTCGGGGCCCGGGCTATGGCTACACCTTC.

The J gene is TRBJ2-2, the V gene TRBV27, with 12 bases aligning to TRBD2. V dropped 6 bases and J dropped 3; count of bases not matched to a gene: 14. This CDR3 contains 19 residues. Germline values: CDR1 MNHEY, CDR2 SMNVEV (reference sequence). The CDR3 nucleotides read TGTGCCAGCAGCCCAAAATTGACTAGCGGGAGTACGTACACCGGGGAGCTGTTTTTT. This codes for CASSPKLTSGSTYTGELFF.

The V and J genes are TRBV5-1 and TRBJ2-1, with 7 bases aligning to TRBD2. The CDR3 totals 17 residues. Germline-derived CDR1 and CDR2 are SGHRS and YFSETQ. Trimming at V came to 1 base and at J to 0 bases, leaving 7 bases not matched to a gene. The CDR3 reads CASSLRGGVSSYNEQFF. CDR3 sequence (DNA): TGCGCCAGCAGCTTGCGGGGAGGGGTCAGCTCCTACAATGAGCAGTTCTTC.

This chain uses TRBV19 with TRBJ2-5; the D gene is possibly TRBD1 (6 bases). Germline CDR1 reads LNHDA; CDR2 reads SQIVND (reference sequence). CDR3 length: 13 residues. Trimming took off 3 bases at V and 5 bases at J, with 10 bases between the two ends. The CDR3 sequence is CASSIMRGETQYF. CDR3 DNA sequence: TGTGCCAGTAGTATCATGAGGGGGGAGACCCAGTACTTC.

This clone was found once. The V call is TRBV27, the J call TRBJ1-2; TRBD1 agrees at 7 bases. CDR1 and CDR2 (germline): MNHEY, SMNVEV (reference sequence). This CDR3 is 15 amino acids long. J gave up 7 bases and V 5 bases, and 13 bases lay outside the gene matches. DNA for the CDR3: TGTGCCAGCAGTCCCTCACAGGGGCCTGGTGGTGGCTACACCTTC. Translating gives CASSPSQGPGGGYTF.

CDR3 sequence: CASSSGDRAVGSYEQYF. As DNA, the CDR3 is TGTGCCAGCAGTTCGGGAGACAGGGCGGTCGGCTCCTACGAGCAGTACTTC. The V and J genes are TRBV27 and TRBJ2-7; D is possibly TRBD1 (7 bases). Germline V gives CDR1 MNHEY, CDR2 SMNVEV (reference sequence). CDR3 size: 17 residues. V was clipped by 4 bases and J by 0 bases, with 19 bases between them.

The rearrangement links TRBV12-2 to TRBJ2-3. TRBV12-2 is a recognized pseudogene. The CDR3 extends over 13 amino acids. This CDR3 is CASRLGDGDTQYF. CDR3 DNA sequence: TGTGCAAGTCGCTTAGGGGACGGAGATACGCAGTATTTT.

This chain joins TRBV7-9 and TRBJ2-7; possibly TRBD1 or TRBD2 for D (5 bases each). The CDR3 contains 13 residues. V gave up 7 bases and J gave up 0 bases, with 10 bases separating them. Germline CDR1 SEHNR, CDR2 FQNEAQ (reference sequence). This CDR3 reads CASTAGSSYEQYF. CDR3 coding DNA: TGTGCCAGCACCGCAGGGAGCTCCTACGAGCAGTACTTC. Using reference TRBV7-9 and TRBJ2-7 for the parts outside the CDR3, the full variable domain is DTGVSQNPRHKITKRGQNVTFRCDPISEHNRLYWYRQTLGQGPEFLTYFQNEAQLEKSRLLSDRFSAERPKGSFSTLEIQRTEQGDSAMYLCASTAGSSYEQYFGPGTRLTVT.

This rearrangement joins TRBV28 to TRBJ1-2, with D unresolved. The V end lost 5 bases, the J end lost 2 bases, and 18 bases lay between the germline ends. CDR1 and CDR2 (germline): MDHEN, SYDVKM. The length of the CDR3 is 16 residues. As DNA, the CDR3 is TGTGCCAGCAGTCCCGGGTGGGGTGGTCCAAACTATGGCTACACCTTC. Protein: CASSPGWGGPNYGYTF.